These 26 T cell receptor beta chains originate from one sample sequenced in a study of CD8 T cells in ankylosing spondylitis. TCRdb independently ran MiXCR on the 5' RACE reads; one entry per CDR3 protein. Among 120,000 or so distinct CDR3 sequences listed, approximately 15% were seen once. The specimen sequenced was blood, either unsorted or a sorted T cell fraction (not recorded which). Source of these receptors: a female donor with ankylosing spondylitis or in good health (not recorded which).

This sequence joins TRBV3-1 and TRBJ1-1; D gene uncertain. The CDR3 extends over 13 amino acids. V shed 7 bases and J shed 1 base, with 10 bases lying between them. The germline gives CDR1 LGHDT, CDR2 YNNKEL (reference sequence). The CDR3 DNA is TGTGCCAGCACCCGGCAGGAGAACACTGAAGCTTTCTTT. Encoded protein: CASTRQENTEAFF.

The chain joins TRBV7-3 to TRBJ2-1, with TRBD2 as a possible D gene (5 bases). CDR1 is SGHTA and CDR2 is FQGTGA in the germline V gene. The CDR3 runs to 13 residues. The V gene lost 5 bases and the J gene lost 5 bases, with 10 bases spanning the gap. CDR3 sequence (DNA): TGTGCCAGCAGCCTACAGCGGAACAATGAGCAGTTCTTC. Its translation is CASSLQRNNEQFF. The full variable domain, its missing parts supplied by reference TRBV7-3 and TRBJ2-1, is GAGVSQTPSNKVTEKGKYVELRCDPISGHTALYWYRQSLGQGPEFLIYFQGTGAADDSGLPNDRFFAVRPEGSVSTLKIQRTERGDSAVYLCASSLQRNNEQFFGPGTRLTVL.

This chain connects TRBV5-1 to TRBJ2-7; perhaps TRBD2 as D (5 bases). The CDR3 sequence is 14 residues long. Germline CDR1 reads SGHRS; CDR2 reads YFSETQ. V lost 0 bases to trimming and J lost 2 bases, with 9 bases between them. CDR3 nucleotide sequence: TGCGCCAGCAGCTTGGTGCCGACTACCTACGAGCAGTACTTC. It yields the protein CASSLVPTTYEQYF.

Ten or more counts support this clonotype. The rearrangement uses TRBV20-1 and TRBJ1-6; 7 positions match TRBD1. From germline, CDR1 is DFQATT and CDR2 SNEGSKA (reference sequence). The ends lost 2 bases at V and 7 bases at J; junction bases unmatched: 5. The CDR3 length is 14 residues. CDR3: CSARTGTVNSPLHF. CDR3 DNA: TGCAGTGCTAGAACCGGGACAGTGAATTCACCCCTCCACTTT.

This clonotype has just a few counts. The J gene is TRBJ2-7, the V gene TRBV20-1, with D maybe TRBD2 (6 bases). CDR1 and CDR2 from the germline V gene are DFQATT and SNEGSKA (reference sequence). V was shortened by 0 bases and J by 2 bases, with 17 bases between the two germline ends. The CDR3 covers 16 residues. DNA for the CDR3: TGCAGTGCTAGAGACTGGGGGGAGAGCGTAGCCTACGAGCAGTACTTC. Residues: CSARDWGESVAYEQYF.

In this sample, this clonotype turned up many times. The chain couples TRBV29-1 to TRBJ2-7; 9 bases match TRBD1. V lost 4 bases and J lost 6; bases outside the gene matches: 4. The CDR3 sequence is 12 residues long. From germline, CDR1 is SQVTM and CDR2 ANQGSEA. The CDR3 sequence is CSVVWDRAEQYF. CDR3 in DNA: TGCAGCGTTGTCTGGGACAGGGCCGAGCAGTACTTC.

The V gene is TRBV7-2, the J gene TRBJ2-1, with 15 positions matching TRBD2. V shed 5 bases and J 8 bases; nucleotides not matched to a gene: 7. Looked up from germline, CDR1 is SGHTA and CDR2 is FQGNSA. There are 16 residues in the CDR3. The CDR3: CASSRRTSGGAHEQFF. The DNA of the CDR3 is TGTGCCAGCAGCCGCCGGACTAGCGGGGGGGCCCATGAGCAGTTCTTC. The full variable domain, with the rest looked up from reference TRBV7-2 and TRBJ2-1, is GAGVSQSPSNKVTEKGKDVELRCDPISGHTALYWYRQSLGQGLEFLIYFQGNSAPDKSGLPSDRFSAERTGGSVSTLTIQRTQQEDSAVYLCASSRRTSGGAHEQFFGPGTRLTVL.

This clonotype was seen only a few times. This sequence joins TRBV18 and TRBJ2-1; 11 bases agree with TRBD2. The CDR3 extends over 17 amino acids. The germline V gene has CDR1 KGHSH and CDR2 LQKENI. J was trimmed by 2 bases and V by 3 bases; bases with no gene match: 6. The CDR3: CASSPRTSGPPYNEQFF. In DNA form, the CDR3 reads TGTGCCAGCTCACCTCGGACTAGCGGGCCCCCCTACAATGAGCAGTTCTTC.

There are many counts of this clonotype. The V call is TRBV7-2, the J call TRBJ1-1, with D perhaps TRBD1 (5 bases). Trimming cost V 4 bases and J 6 bases, with 12 bases left between them. The CDR3 consists of 13 residues. The germline gives CDR1 SGHTA, CDR2 FQGNSA. CDR3 protein: CASSSAWGAEAFF. The CDR3 coding sequence is TGTGCCAGCAGCTCGGCTTGGGGGGCTGAAGCTTTCTTT.

This clonotype occurred many times. CDR3 protein: CASSQQTGELFF. CDR3 bases: TGTGCCAGCAGCCAGCAGACCGGGGAGCTGTTTTTT. The chain recombines TRBV7-3 with TRBJ2-2; D gene uncertain. The germline V gene encodes CDR1 SGHTA and CDR2 FQGTGA. The CDR3 runs 12 residues. Trimming shortened V by 5 bases and J by 5 bases, and 6 bases separated the two germline ends.

Only a few counts were recorded for this clonotype. The chain is built from TRBV6-5 and TRBJ2-7, with a possible D match to TRBD1 (6 bases). Trimming cost V 3 bases and J 2 bases, with 11 bases left between them. This CDR3 has 14 amino acids. CDR1 and CDR2 (germline): MNHEY, SVGAGI. The CDR3 spells CASSYRGGAYEQYF. Written as DNA, the CDR3 is TGTGCCAGCAGTTATCGAGGGGGTGCCTACGAGCAGTACTTC.

This chain connects TRBV6-5 to TRBJ2-7; TRBD2 might be the D (6 bases). Deletions cut 2 bases from V and 3 bases from J, with 14 bases between. Germline CDR1 is MNHEY and CDR2 is SVGAGI. This CDR3 is 15 amino acids long. CDR3 region: CASSYVHGTLYEQYF. The CDR3, as DNA: TGTGCCAGCAGTTACGTACACGGGACTCTCTACGAGCAGTACTTC.

This rearrangement joins TRBV7-9 to TRBJ1-1; weak D call: TRBD1 (5 bases). Trimming cost V 1 base and J 11 bases, with 11 bases left between them. This CDR3 spans 12 amino acids. Germline-derived CDR1 and CDR2 are SEHNR and FQNEAQ (reference sequence). CDR3 nucleotide sequence: TGTGCCAGCAGCTTAGAAGAACGGGGGGCTTTCTTT. Translation gives CASSLEERGAFF.

This clonotype was counted ten times or more. The rearrangement uses TRBV6-2 or TRBV6-3 and TRBJ2-1, with 12 bases identical to TRBD2. The CDR3 loop spans 15 amino acids. V was clipped by 5 bases and J by 6 bases; unmatched bases: 5. Germline loops: CDR1 MNHEY, CDR2 SVGEGT. The CDR3 bases are TGTGCCAGCAGTATCACTAGCGGGGGGCTCAATGAGCAGTTCTTC. It is translated as CASSITSGGLNEQFF.

The rearrangement uses TRBV11-2 and TRBJ2-4; 7 bases are shared with TRBD2. The length of the CDR3 is 15 residues. CDR1 and CDR2 (germline): SGHAT, FQNNGV. V lost 4 bases to trimming and J lost 2 bases; unmatched junction nucleotides: 5. CDR3 sequence (DNA): TGTGCCAGCAGCTGGGAGGGAGGGTCCAAAAACATTCAGTACTTC. It encodes CASSWEGGSKNIQYF.

At least ten counts were recorded for this clonotype. This chain links TRBV5-1 with TRBJ1-2; a possible D gene is TRBD1 (5 bases). The CDR3 totals 14 residues. The germline V gene encodes CDR1 SGHRS and CDR2 YFSETQ. V was cut by 2 bases and J by 0 bases, with 8 bases left in between. The chain's CDR3 is CASSFSRANYGYTF. DNA for the CDR3: TGCGCCAGCAGCTTTAGCAGGGCTAACTATGGCTACACCTTC.

The rearrangement joins TRBV2 to TRBJ1-1; D not certain. Germline V lookup: CDR1 SNHLY, CDR2 FYNNEI. Between the trimmed V and J ends, which lost 4 bases and 1 base, there was a span of 7 bases. The CDR3 is made up of 13 amino acids. The CDR3 spells CASSVEENTEAFF. The DNA for the CDR3 is TGTGCCAGCAGTGTCGAGGAGAACACTGAAGCTTTCTTT. Looking up the rest from reference TRBV2 and TRBJ1-1 gives the full variable domain: EPEVTQTPSHQVTQMGQEVILRCVPISNHLYFYWYRQILGQKVEFLVSFYNNEISEKSEIFDDQFSVERPDGSNFTLKIRSTKLEDSAMYFCASSVEENTEAFFGQGTRLTVV.

This clonotype was observed a few times. This chain uses TRBV12-3 or TRBV12-4 with TRBJ2-3, with TRBD1 identical over 8 bases. The V gene end was trimmed by 6 bases and the J gene end by 4 bases; junction bases not matched to a gene: 6. This CDR3 spans 14 amino acids. CDR3 region: CASRLTGVADTQYF. The CDR3 region has the DNA TGTGCCAGCAGACTGACAGGGGTTGCAGATACGCAGTATTTT.

This clonotype turned up a few times. The rearrangement uses TRBV21-1 and TRBJ2-5; no check of the table's D call, TRBD1, against the DNA was made. TRBV21-1 is described as a pseudogene. The CDR3 spans 15 residues. The CDR3 here is CASRRGYKSRETQYF. The CDR3 DNA is TGTGCCAGCCGAAGGGGCTATAAAAGCCGGGAGACCCAGTACTTC.

The chain links TRBV10-1 to TRBJ2-1; D gene uncertain. Germline V gives CDR1 WNHNN, CDR2 SYGVQD (reference sequence). The CDR3 spans 16 residues. The V and J ends lost 3 bases and 4 bases respectively, with 16 bases between them. The CDR3 loop reads CASSEYKATGYNEQFF. DNA of the CDR3: TGCGCCAGCAGTGAATACAAAGCTACGGGTTACAATGAGCAGTTCTTC.

This clonotype was recorded at least ten times. This chain connects TRBV20-1 to TRBJ2-7; the match to TRBD2 covers 9 bases. With V trimmed by 1 base and J by 4 bases, 5 bases remained unmatched. The CDR3 runs to 14 residues. Germline values: CDR1 DFQATT, CDR2 SNEGSKA (reference sequence). The CDR3 loop is CSARVPAGGYEQYF. In DNA form, the CDR3 reads TGCAGTGCTAGAGTTCCAGCGGGAGGATACGAGCAGTACTTC.

This clonotype was seen once. A read error may explain this, as a much larger clone is one base away. This sequence joins TRBV29-1 and TRBJ1-3; maybe TRBD1 (5 bases). CDR1 and CDR2 (germline): SQVTM, ANQGSEA. The CDR3 consists of 14 residues. This CDR3 is CGVQQAQSGNTIYF. In nucleotides, the CDR3 is TGCGGCGTTCAACAGGCCCAGTCTGGAAACACCATATATTTT.

The rearrangement joins TRBV6-1 to TRBJ1-1; no reliable D call. The V end lost 8 bases, the J end lost 4 bases, and 8 bases lay between the germline ends. This CDR3 is built from 11 residues. Germline CDR1 reads MNHNS; CDR2 reads SASEGT. CDR3 protein: CASPSGTEAFF. CDR3 bases: TGTGCCAGCCCCAGTGGCACTGAAGCTTTCTTT.

The chain carries TRBV20-1 and TRBJ2-3; 14 positions agree with TRBD2. With 3 bases clipped from V and 6 bases from J, the junction kept 5 bases outside the gene matches. CDR1 is DFQATT, CDR2 SNEGSKA, per germline (reference sequence). The CDR3 extends over 15 amino acids. The CDR3 region has the DNA TGCAGTGCTAGCGGGACTAGCGGGGGCCGGGATACGCAGTATTTT. Translated, it gives CSASGTSGGRDTQYF.

This clonotype was seen a few times. The chain links TRBV20-1 to TRBJ2-1; D may be TRBD1 (6 bases). Germline V gene sequence: CDR1 DFQATT, CDR2 SNEGSKA (reference sequence). V was trimmed by 2 bases and J by 2 bases, leaving 10 bases between them. The CDR3 length is 14 residues. Here the CDR3 DNA reads TGCAGTGCTAGAAACAGGGCGGCCTACAATGAGCAGTTCTTC. Translation: CSARNRAAYNEQFF.

The rearrangement uses TRBV28 and TRBJ1-1, with D possibly TRBD1 on 6 matching bases. V was clipped by 7 bases and J by 4 bases, with 16 bases between them. The V gene's germline CDR1 is MDHEN and CDR2 SYDVKM. The CDR3 is 14 amino acids. This CDR3 is CASTLRGSGTEAFF. For the CDR3, the DNA is TGTGCCAGCACCCTGAGGGGGTCTGGCACTGAAGCTTTCTTT.